This T cell receptor (beta chain) was found in a study of T cells in Graves' hyperthyroidism and ophthalmopathy. Across the study: Blood from the periphery was taken at initial diagnosis, before any treatment.

V shed 5 bases and J shed 5 bases, with 10 bases lying between them. The CDR3 is made up of 13 amino acids. CDR1 and CDR2 (germline): MNHEY, SMNVEV (reference sequence). PBMCs were derived from around 10 ml fresh peripheral blood. Study-level points and caveats: Most expanded thyroid clonotypes above 0.001 also appeared in blood.

This clonotype was seen repeatedly, ten times or more. Its target is not known. From RNA transcripts, TCR beta CDR3 regions were amplified. During a first-round RT-PCR of the TCR CDR3, the HTBI primer set was used. TCRdb itself ran the multiplex PCR reads through MiXCR, one entry per CDR3 protein. The data contain 450,000 to 650,000 distinct CDR3 sequences, approximately 17% of them singletons. This sequence originates from a woman between 18 and 29 years old with Graves' ophthalmopathy. The chain recombines TRBV27 with TRBJ2-1; D is uncertain. Source material: blood. The CDR3 loop is CASSTTPNNEQFF. The DNA of the CDR3 is TGTGCCAGCAGTACGACCCCTAACAATGAGCAGTTCTTC.